Listed here are 3 T cell receptor beta chains from one sample, sequenced in a study of blood T cells in healthy people across ages. A sample-barcoded 5' primer and a J-beta primer mix were used in a second PCR of about 6 to 12 cycles. TCRdb re-derived calls from the 5' RACE reads in MiXCR, one entry per CDR3 protein. The sample has about a million distinct CDR3 sequences; about 53% are singletons. The sequenced sample consisted of blood. The receptors come from a woman aged 55 to 70 in good health.

This CDR3 reads CASTGQGIAIEAFF. CDR3 nucleotides: TGTGCCAGCACTGGACAGGGGATAGCGATTGAAGCTTTCTTT. The chain recombines TRBV6-1 with TRBJ1-1, with 9 nucleotides matching TRBD1. Germline CDR1 reads MNHNS; CDR2 reads SASEGT. The CDR3 is 14 amino acids. The junction had 10 bases not matched to a gene; V was cut back by 7 bases and J by 7 bases.

This clonotype was observed a few times. The rearrangement links TRBV12-3 or TRBV12-4 to TRBJ1-2; 8 bases fit TRBD1. The CDR3 is 15 amino acids. With V trimmed by 3 bases and J by 1 base, 4 bases remained unmatched. CDR3 region: CASSFQGAFNYGYTF. The DNA for the CDR3 is TGTGCCAGCAGTTTCCAGGGGGCGTTTAACTATGGCTACACCTTC.

The V and J genes are TRBV12-3 or TRBV12-4 and TRBJ2-1; D is perhaps TRBD2 (6 bases). With 3 bases removed from V and 9 bases from J, the gap between germline ends came to 15 bases. This CDR3 has 14 amino acids. Here the CDR3 DNA reads TGTGCCAGCAGTTTGATTGGCGGGGCGGTTGAGCAGTTCTTC. Its protein product is CASSLIGGAVEQFF.